This T cell receptor beta chain was found in a study of cytomegalovirus exposure and HLA in healthy donors. Study observations and caveats: Within a later analysis, the majority of CMV-associated TCR beta chains appeared HLA-restricted.

Primers included in the PCR were 60 Vbeta and 13 Jbeta primers. Using immunoSEQ multiplex PCR, the repertoire was profiled, and TCRdb retains in-frame clones only, with some absent. The sample lists fewer than 200,000 clones; about 72% were seen once. With respect to this clone: The antigen is not known.

Germline values: CDR1 ENHRY, CDR2 SYGVKD. V was trimmed by 0 bases and J by 1 base, leaving 8 bases between them. The CDR3 extends over 15 amino acids. Source material: PBMCs. The chain is built from TRBV10-3 and TRBJ2-3; D may be TRBD2 (6 bases). The receptor's source is a man between 25 and 39 years old in good health and CMV-seropositive. CDR3 sequence reads: CAISESRGRTDTQYF. The CDR3 region has the DNA TGTGCCATCAGTGAGTCGCGGGGACGCACAGATACGCAGTATTTT.